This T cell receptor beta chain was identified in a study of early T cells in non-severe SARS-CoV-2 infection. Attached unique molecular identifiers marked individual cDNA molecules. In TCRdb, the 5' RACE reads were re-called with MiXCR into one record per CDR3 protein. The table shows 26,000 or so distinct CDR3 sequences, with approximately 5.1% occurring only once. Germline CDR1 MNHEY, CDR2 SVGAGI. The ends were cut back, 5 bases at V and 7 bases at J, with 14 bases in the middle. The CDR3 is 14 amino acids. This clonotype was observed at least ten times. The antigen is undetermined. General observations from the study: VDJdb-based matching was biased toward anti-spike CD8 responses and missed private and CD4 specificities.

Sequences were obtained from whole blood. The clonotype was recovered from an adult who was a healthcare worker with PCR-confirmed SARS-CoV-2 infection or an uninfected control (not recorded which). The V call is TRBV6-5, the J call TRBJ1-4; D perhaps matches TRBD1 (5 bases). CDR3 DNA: TGTGCCAGCAGTGCAGCAGGGAGCGGTGAAAAACTGTTTTTT. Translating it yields CASSAAGSGEKLFF.